This T cell receptor beta chain was profiled in a study of T-cell memory formation after mild COVID-19. TCRdb fed the 5' RACE reads into MiXCR, producing one record per CDR3 protein. The data contain 450,000 to 650,000 distinct CDR3 sequences, more than 15% of them singletons. The CDR3 contains 14 residues. J gave up 9 bases and V 7 bases, and 9 bases lay outside the gene matches. In its sample, this clonotype was seen once. The V and J genes are TRBV12-3 or TRBV12-4 and TRBJ2-7; 13 bases match TRBD2. The sequence derives from an adult woman who had mild COVID-19 (a few samples of this study predate the infection). Cell type and time point are not known. What was sequenced was PBMCs or a T cell subset sorted from them (not recorded which). The CDR3 reads CASTLGLAGPSQYF. CDR3 coding DNA: TGTGCCAGCACCCTGGGACTAGCGGGGCCTTCGCAGTACTTC.